A single sample gave rise to the 6 T cell receptor beta chains below, sequenced in a study of shared clonotypes between healthy human individuals (dated by TCRdb to the early 2020s). The library was prepared using the immunoSEQ multiplex PCR assay. TCRdb mirrors the immuneACCESS table, restricted to in-frame sequences. Some clones are absent from its copies; in checked studies, under half trace to an unresolved V gene, and the reason for the others is unknown. The sample table holds roughly 410,000 clones, of which about 96% were seen once. Together, the top ten hold 0.25% to 0.35% of the sample. Sample: memory CD8+ T cells sorted from blood. The sample's cell subset or site label, in plain terms: CD45RO+ cells pooled with CCR7-negative TemRA cells. The receptors come from a man aged 25-40 years in good health.

Here the CDR3 reads CAWSDKRLEVEKLFF. The CDR3 DNA sequence: TGTGCCTGGAGTGACAAAAGACTCGAAGTGGAAAAACTGTTTTTT. The rearrangement uses TRBV30 and TRBJ1-4; D remains ambiguous. Germline loops: CDR1 GTSNPN, CDR2 SVGIG (reference sequence). This CDR3 is 15 amino acids long. The V and J ends lost 1 base and 8 bases respectively, with 17 bases between them. Full variable domain (outside the CDR3, taken from reference TRBV30 and TRBJ1-4): SQTIHQWPATLVQPVGSPLSLECTVEGTSNPNLYWYRQAAGRGLQLLFYSVGIGQISSEVPQNLSASRPQDRQFILSSKKLLLSDSGFYLCAWSDKRLEVEKLFFGSGTQLSVL.

This rearrangement joins TRBV6-1 to TRBJ2-3; D gene ambiguous. The CDR3 runs 14 residues. Germline CDR1 and CDR2: MNHNS and SASEGT. Trimming stripped 1 base from V and 6 bases from J, with 11 bases between. The CDR3 reads CASSEVGSGDTQYF. The CDR3 DNA follows: TGTGCCAGCAGTGAAGTAGGTAGTGGGGATACGCAGTATTTT.

This clone was observed once. The chain uses TRBV28 and TRBJ2-7, with D possibly being TRBD1 or TRBD2 (6 bases each). CDR1 and CDR2 (germline): MDHEN, SYDVKM. The CDR3 sequence is 16 residues long. Trimming removed 3 bases from V and 6 bases from J, with 21 bases in between. The CDR3 sequence: CASSFGGSPKGGEQYF. Here the CDR3 DNA reads TGTGCCAGCAGTTTCGGGGGAAGCCCAAAGGGGGGCGAGCAGTACTTC. Full variable domain (outside the CDR3, taken from reference TRBV28 and TRBJ2-7): DVKVTQSSRYLVKRTGEKVFLECVQDMDHENMFWYRQDPGLGLRLIYFSYDVKMKEKGDIPEGYSVSREKKERFSLILESASTNQTSMYLCASSFGGSPKGGEQYFGPGTRLTVT.

The chain has TRBV19 and TRBJ1-2; D is undetermined. The V end lost 0 bases, the J end lost 2 bases, and 13 bases lay between the germline ends. Germline CDR1 and CDR2: LNHDA and SQIVND (reference sequence). This CDR3 comprises 16 residues. The CDR3 region has the DNA TGTGCCAGTAGTATAGAATGGCAGATAAACAACTATGGCTACACCTTC. Translation gives CASSIEWQINNYGYTF.

This CDR3 is CSAMDRAGANVLTF. CDR3 in DNA: TGCAGCGCCATGGACAGGGCTGGGGCCAACGTCCTGACTTTC. V is TRBV29-1 and J is TRBJ2-6; the match to TRBD1 covers 8 bases. Germline lookup yields CDR1 SQVTM and CDR2 ANQGSEA. The length of the CDR3 is 14 residues. J lost 2 bases, V lost 7 bases, and 4 bases had no gene match. The full variable domain, in which reference TRBV29-1 and TRBJ2-6 provide the parts outside the CDR3, is SAVISQKPSRDICQRGTSLTIQCQVDSQVTMMFWYRQQPGQSLTLIATANQGSEATYESGFVIDKFPISRPNLTFSTLTVSNMSPEDSSIYLCSAMDRAGANVLTFGAGSRLTVL.

The CDR3 DNA reads as TGTGCCAGCAGAAATATCGACAGGGGATATAACACAGATACGCAGTATTTT. Its translation is CASRNIDRGYNTDTQYF. The J gene is TRBJ2-3, the V gene TRBV5-4; 8 nucleotides agree with TRBD1. J gave up 2 bases and V 5 bases, and 13 bases lay outside the gene matches. The germline V gene has CDR1 SGHNT and CDR2 YYREEE (reference sequence). There are 17 residues in the CDR3.